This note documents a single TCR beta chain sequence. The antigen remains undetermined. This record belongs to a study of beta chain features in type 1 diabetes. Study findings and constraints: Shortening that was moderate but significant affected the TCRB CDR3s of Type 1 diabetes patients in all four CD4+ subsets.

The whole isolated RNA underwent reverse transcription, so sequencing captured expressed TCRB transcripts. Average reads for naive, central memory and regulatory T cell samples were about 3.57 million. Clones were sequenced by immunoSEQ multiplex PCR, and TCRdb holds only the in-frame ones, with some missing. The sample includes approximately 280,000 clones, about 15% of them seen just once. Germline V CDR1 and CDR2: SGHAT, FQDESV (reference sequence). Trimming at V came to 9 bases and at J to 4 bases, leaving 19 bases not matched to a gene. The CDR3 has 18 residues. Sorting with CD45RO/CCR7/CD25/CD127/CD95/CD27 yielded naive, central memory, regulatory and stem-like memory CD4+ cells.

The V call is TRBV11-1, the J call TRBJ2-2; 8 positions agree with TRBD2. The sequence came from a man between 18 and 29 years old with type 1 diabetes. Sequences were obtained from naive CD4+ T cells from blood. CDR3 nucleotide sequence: TGTGCCAGTACTACCTTAGCGGGGACGATGGCGGGCACCGGGGAGCTGTTTTTT. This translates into CASTTLAGTMAGTGELFF.